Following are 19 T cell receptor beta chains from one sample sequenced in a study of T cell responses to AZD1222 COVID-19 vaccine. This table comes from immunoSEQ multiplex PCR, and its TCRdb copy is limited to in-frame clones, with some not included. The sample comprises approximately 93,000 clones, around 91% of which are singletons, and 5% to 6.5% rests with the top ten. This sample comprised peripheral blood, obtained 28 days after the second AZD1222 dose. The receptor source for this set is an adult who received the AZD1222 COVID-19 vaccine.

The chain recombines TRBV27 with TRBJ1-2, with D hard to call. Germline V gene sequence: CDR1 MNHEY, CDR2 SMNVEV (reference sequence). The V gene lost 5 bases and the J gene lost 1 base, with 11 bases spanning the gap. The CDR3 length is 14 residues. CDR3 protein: CASSTRPLNYGYTF. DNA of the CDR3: TGTGCCAGCAGTACCCGGCCTCTTAACTATGGCTACACCTTC.

The CDR3 reads CASSLDSLHEQYF. The CDR3 DNA reads TGTGCCAGCTCGCTGGACAGCCTCCACGAGCAGTACTTC. The chain recombines TRBV18 with TRBJ2-7; D possibly corresponds to TRBD1 (6 bases). CDR3 length equals 13 residues. V lost 6 bases and J 5 bases, leaving 14 bases between the germline ends. The germline V gene encodes CDR1 KGHSH and CDR2 LQKENI.

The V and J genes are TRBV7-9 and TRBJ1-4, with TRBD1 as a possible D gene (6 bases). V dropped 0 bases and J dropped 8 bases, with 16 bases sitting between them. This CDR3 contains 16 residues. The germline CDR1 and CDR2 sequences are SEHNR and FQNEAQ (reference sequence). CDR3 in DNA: TGTGCCAGCAGCTTAGCGCTCAGGGGTAGGCAAGAAAAACTGTTTTTT. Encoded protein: CASSLALRGRQEKLFF.

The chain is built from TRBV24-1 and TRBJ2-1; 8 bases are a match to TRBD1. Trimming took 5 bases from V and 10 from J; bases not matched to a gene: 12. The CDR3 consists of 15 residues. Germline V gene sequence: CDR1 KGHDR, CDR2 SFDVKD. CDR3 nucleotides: TGTGCCACCAGTGTAGGACAGGGTAGAGCTTACGAGCAGTTCTTC. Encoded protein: CATSVGQGRAYEQFF.

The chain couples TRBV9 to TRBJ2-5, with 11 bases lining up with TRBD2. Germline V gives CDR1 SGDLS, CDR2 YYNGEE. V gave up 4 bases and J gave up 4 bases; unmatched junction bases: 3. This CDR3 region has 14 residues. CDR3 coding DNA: TGTGCCAGCAGCCCCGGGACTAGCGGAGAGACCCAGTACTTC. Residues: CASSPGTSGETQYF.

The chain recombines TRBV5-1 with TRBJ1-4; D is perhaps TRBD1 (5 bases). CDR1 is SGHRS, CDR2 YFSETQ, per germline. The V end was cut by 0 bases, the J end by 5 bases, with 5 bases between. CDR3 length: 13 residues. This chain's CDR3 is CASSLAGNEKLFF. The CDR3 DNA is TGCGCCAGCAGCTTGGCAGGGAATGAAAAACTGTTTTTT.

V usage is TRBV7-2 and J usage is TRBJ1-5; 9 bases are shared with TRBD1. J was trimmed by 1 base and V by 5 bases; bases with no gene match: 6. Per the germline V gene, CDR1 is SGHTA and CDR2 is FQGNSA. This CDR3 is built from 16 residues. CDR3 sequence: CASSPSGTGSNQPQHF. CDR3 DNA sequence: TGTGCCAGCAGCCCCTCAGGGACAGGGAGCAATCAGCCCCAGCATTTT. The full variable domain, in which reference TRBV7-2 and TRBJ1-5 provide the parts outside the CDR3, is GAGVSQSPSNKVTEKGKDVELRCDPISGHTALYWYRQSLGQGLEFLIYFQGNSAPDKSGLPSDRFSAERTGGSVSTLTIQRTQQEDSAVYLCASSPSGTGSNQPQHFGDGTRLSIL.

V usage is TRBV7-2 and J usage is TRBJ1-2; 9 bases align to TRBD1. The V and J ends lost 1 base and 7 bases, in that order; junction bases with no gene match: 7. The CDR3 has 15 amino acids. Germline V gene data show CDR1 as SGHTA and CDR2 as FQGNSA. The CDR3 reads CASSLGGQGESGYTF. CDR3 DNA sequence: TGTGCCAGCAGCTTAGGGGGACAGGGTGAAAGTGGCTACACCTTC.

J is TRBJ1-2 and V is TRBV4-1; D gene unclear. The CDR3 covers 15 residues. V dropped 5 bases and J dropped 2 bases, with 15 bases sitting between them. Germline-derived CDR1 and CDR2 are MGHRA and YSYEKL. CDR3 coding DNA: TGCGCCAGCAGCACTGGGCCGACCGAGAACTATGGCTACACCTTC. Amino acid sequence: CASSTGPTENYGYTF.

The CDR3 loop is CASIIRDRGTYEQYF. The CDR3 DNA reads as TGTGCCAGCATCATCCGGGACAGGGGGACTTACGAGCAGTACTTC. The genes are TRBV6-5 and TRBJ2-7; 11 nucleotides match TRBD1. Germline CDR1 reads MNHEY; CDR2 reads SVGAGI. This CDR3 region has 15 residues. Trimming cost V 7 bases and J 4 bases; bases outside gene matches: 9.

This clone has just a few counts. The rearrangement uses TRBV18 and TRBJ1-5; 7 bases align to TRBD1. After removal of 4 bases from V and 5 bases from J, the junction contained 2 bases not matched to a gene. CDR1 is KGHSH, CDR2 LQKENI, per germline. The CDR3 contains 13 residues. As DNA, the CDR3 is TGTGCCAGCTCACTTACAGGGGATCAGCCCCAGCATTTT. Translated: CASSLTGDQPQHF.

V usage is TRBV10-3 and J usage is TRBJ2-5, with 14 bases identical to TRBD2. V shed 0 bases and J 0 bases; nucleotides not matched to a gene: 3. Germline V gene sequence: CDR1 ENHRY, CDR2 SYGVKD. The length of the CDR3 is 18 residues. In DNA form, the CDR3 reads TGTGCCATCAGTGAGTCGGGACTAGCGGGGGCGGACCAAGAGACCCAGTACTTC. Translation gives CAISESGLAGADQETQYF.

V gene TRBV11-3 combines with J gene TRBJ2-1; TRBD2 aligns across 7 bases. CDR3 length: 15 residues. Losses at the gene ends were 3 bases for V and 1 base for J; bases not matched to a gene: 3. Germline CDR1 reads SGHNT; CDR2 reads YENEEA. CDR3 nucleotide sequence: TGTGCCAGCAGCTTTGGGCGGGGGTCCTACAATGAGCAGTTCTTC. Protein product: CASSFGRGSYNEQFF.

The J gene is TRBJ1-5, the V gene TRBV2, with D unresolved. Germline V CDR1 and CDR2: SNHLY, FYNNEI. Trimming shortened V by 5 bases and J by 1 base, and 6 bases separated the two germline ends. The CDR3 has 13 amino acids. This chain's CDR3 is CASSFWSNQPQHF. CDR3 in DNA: TGTGCCAGCAGTTTCTGGAGCAATCAGCCCCAGCATTTT. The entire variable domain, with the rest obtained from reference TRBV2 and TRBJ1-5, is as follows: EPEVTQTPSHQVTQMGQEVILRCVPISNHLYFYWYRQILGQKVEFLVSFYNNEISEKSEIFDDQFSVERPDGSNFTLKIRSTKLEDSAMYFCASSFWSNQPQHFGDGTRLSIL.

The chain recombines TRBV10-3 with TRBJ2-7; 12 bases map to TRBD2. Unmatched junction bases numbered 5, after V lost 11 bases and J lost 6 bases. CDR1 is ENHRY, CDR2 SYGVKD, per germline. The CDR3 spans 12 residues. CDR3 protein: CAASGGAAEQYF. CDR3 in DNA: TGTGCCGCTAGCGGGGGGGCCGCCGAGCAGTACTTC.

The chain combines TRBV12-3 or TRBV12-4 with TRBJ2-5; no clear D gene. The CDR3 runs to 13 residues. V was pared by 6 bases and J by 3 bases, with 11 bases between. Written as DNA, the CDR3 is TGTGCCAGCAGCTTTACCAGTAAAGAGACCCAGTACTTC. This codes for CASSFTSKETQYF.

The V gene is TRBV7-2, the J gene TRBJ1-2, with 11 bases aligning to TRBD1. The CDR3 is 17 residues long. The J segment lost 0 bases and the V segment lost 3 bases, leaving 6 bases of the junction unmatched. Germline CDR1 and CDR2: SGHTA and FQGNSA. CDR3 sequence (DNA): TGTGCCAGCAGCTTGGGACAGGGGGTCCGAGCTAACTATGGCTACACCTTC. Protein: CASSLGQGVRANYGYTF.

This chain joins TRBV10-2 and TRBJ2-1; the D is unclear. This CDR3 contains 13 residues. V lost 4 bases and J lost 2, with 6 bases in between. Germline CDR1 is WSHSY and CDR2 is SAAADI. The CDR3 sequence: CASSGVAYNEQFF. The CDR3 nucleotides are TGCGCCAGCAGTGGAGTCGCCTACAATGAGCAGTTCTTC.

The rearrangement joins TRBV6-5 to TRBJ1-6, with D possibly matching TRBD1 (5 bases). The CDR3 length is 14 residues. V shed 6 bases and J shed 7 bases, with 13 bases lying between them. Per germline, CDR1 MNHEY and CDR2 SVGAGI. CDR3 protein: CASRKGTANSPLHF. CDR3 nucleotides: TGTGCCAGCAGGAAGGGGACGGCGAATTCACCCCTCCACTTT.